This passage covers 10 T cell receptor beta chains from one sample sequenced in a study of identical twins' blood T cells. TCRdb used MiXCR to reprocess the 5' RACE reads, holding one entry per CDR3 protein. The table shows 350,000 to 400,000 distinct CDR3 sequences, with under 30% occurring only once. What was sequenced was PBMCs. The receptors originated from a woman aged 18-55 years in good health.

The sample holds many counts of this clonotype. This chain joins TRBV11-2 and TRBJ2-1; the match to TRBD1 covers 9 bases. The CDR3 sequence is 15 residues long. In germline, CDR1 is SGHAT, CDR2 FQNNGV. With 3 bases clipped from V and 7 bases from J, the junction kept 7 bases outside the gene matches. CDR3 residues: CASSFPGDRDNEQFF. The CDR3 nucleotides are TGTGCCAGCAGCTTCCCTGGGGACAGGGATAATGAGCAGTTCTTC.

The count of this clonotype is one. A much larger clone is a single base away; this may be a read error. The J gene is TRBJ1-2, the V gene TRBV29-1; the match to TRBD1 covers 7 bases. Trimming removed 3 bases from V and 10 bases from J; junction bases left unmatched: 14. This CDR3 region has 14 residues. Germline CDR1 SQVTM, CDR2 ANQGSEA. The CDR3 DNA follows: TGCAGCGTTGACCAGAGCACAGGGGTTCATGTCTACACCTTC. Amino acid sequence: CSVDQSTGVHVYTF. The complete variable domain, with remaining parts taken from reference TRBV29-1 and TRBJ1-2, reads SAVISQKPSRDICQRGTSLTIQCQVDSQVTMMFWYRQQPGQSLTLIATANQGSEATYESGFVIDKFPISRPNLTFSTLTVSNMSPEDSSIYLCSVDQSTGVHVYTFGSGTRLTVV.

This clonotype turned up a few times. The genes are TRBV20-1 and TRBJ2-3; TRBD2 might be the D (6 bases). This CDR3 region has 15 residues. Germline-derived CDR1 and CDR2 are DFQATT and SNEGSKA (reference sequence). V was shortened by 4 bases and J by 0 bases, with 14 bases between the two germline ends. CDR3: CSATLSSGSTDTQYF. DNA for the CDR3: TGCAGTGCTACACTCAGTAGCGGAAGCACAGATACGCAGTATTTT.

This clonotype has ten or more counts. The V call is TRBV2, the J call TRBJ1-1, with D maybe TRBD1 (5 bases). Germline V gene data show CDR1 as SNHLY and CDR2 as FYNNEI. Trimming left V 6 bases short and J 10 bases short, with 15 bases between. CDR3 length equals 12 residues. CDR3 nucleotide sequence: TGTGCCAGCAGAGCTGACAGTGCTGGAGCTTTCTTT. Amino acid sequence: CASRADSAGAFF.

V usage is TRBV7-9 and J usage is TRBJ2-1; D is unclear. Deletions cut 1 base from V and 4 bases from J, with 20 bases between. The CDR3 is made up of 18 amino acids. From germline, CDR1 is SEHNR and CDR2 FQNEAQ (reference sequence). The CDR3 DNA reads as TGTGCCAGCAGCTTAGAATCATACCGGGTCCAGAAGTACAATGAGCAGTTCTTC. This translates into CASSLESYRVQKYNEQFF.

This clonotype was counted ten times or more. J is TRBJ2-3 and V is TRBV29-1; D remains unclear. Trimming pared 4 bases from V and 1 base from J, leaving 9 bases between. Germline V gives CDR1 SQVTM, CDR2 ANQGSEA. The CDR3 length is 13 residues. Written as DNA, the CDR3 is TGCAGCGTTGGTCTCGGTGGCACAGATACGCAGTATTTT. Encoded protein: CSVGLGGTDTQYF.

The rearrangement links TRBV29-1 to TRBJ2-3, with 7 nucleotides matching TRBD2. CDR3 length equals 15 residues. The ends lost 6 bases at V and 2 bases at J; junction bases unmatched: 11. Germline CDR1 reads SQVTM; CDR2 reads ANQGSEA. CDR3 region: CSVTSGTTHTDTQYF. DNA of the CDR3: TGCAGCGTCACCTCCGGGACTACCCACACAGATACGCAGTATTTT.

V is TRBV19 and J is TRBJ1-6, with D hard to call. With 7 bases removed from V and 9 bases from J, the gap between germline ends came to 19 bases. The CDR3 totals 15 residues. Germline CDR1 LNHDA, CDR2 SQIVND (reference sequence). In nucleotides, the CDR3 is TGTGCCAGTACCCTAAGAGAGGGCGCGGGTTCACCCCTCCACTTT. It specifies CASTLREGAGSPLHF.

The genes are TRBV9 and TRBJ1-1; D possibly corresponds to TRBD1 (5 bases). V was clipped by 2 bases and J by 11 bases, with 16 bases between them. CDR3 size: 13 residues. Germline CDR1 is SGDLS and CDR2 is YYNGEE. Here the CDR3 reads CASSVTTTAAAFF. CDR3 coding DNA: TGTGCCAGCAGCGTCACCACGACAGCCGCGGCTTTCTTT.

This clonotype was observed many times. The CDR3 region is CASSYGGGLNTEAFF. The CDR3 DNA sequence: TGCGCCAGCAGCTATGGAGGGGGTTTGAACACTGAAGCTTTCTTT. This chain joins TRBV5-1 and TRBJ1-1; D is possibly TRBD1 (6 bases). This CDR3 region has 15 residues. Trimming shortened V by 3 bases and J by 0 bases, and 12 bases separated the two germline ends. Germline V CDR1 and CDR2: SGHRS, YFSETQ.